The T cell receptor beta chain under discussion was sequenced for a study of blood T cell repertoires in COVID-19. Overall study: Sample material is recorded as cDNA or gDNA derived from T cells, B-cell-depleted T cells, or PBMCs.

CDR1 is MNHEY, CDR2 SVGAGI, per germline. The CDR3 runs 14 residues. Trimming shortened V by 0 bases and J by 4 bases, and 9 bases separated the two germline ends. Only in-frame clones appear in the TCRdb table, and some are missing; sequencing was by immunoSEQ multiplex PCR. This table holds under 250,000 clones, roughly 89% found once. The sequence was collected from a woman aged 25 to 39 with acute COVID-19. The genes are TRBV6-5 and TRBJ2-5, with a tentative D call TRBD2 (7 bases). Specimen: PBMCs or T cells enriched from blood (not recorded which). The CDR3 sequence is CASSYSGGPETQYF. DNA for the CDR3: TGTGCCAGCAGTTACTCGGGGGGGCCAGAGACCCAGTACTTC.